One sample yielded the 30 T cell receptor beta chains listed below, sequenced in a study of beta chain features in type 1 diabetes. General study points: Within each of all four CD4+ subsets, Type 1 diabetes patients had TCRB CDR3s that were moderately but significantly shorter.

Every bit of the isolated RNA underwent reverse transcription, so sequencing read expressed TCRB transcripts. The repertoire was sequenced with immunoSEQ multiplex PCR; TCRdb's copy has only in-frame clones and lacks some. This sample has approximately 250,000 clones, with 16% found just once. The antigens these receptors bind are not known. Sequenced sample: naive CD4+ T cells from blood. Source of these receptors: a man in his thirties or forties with type 1 diabetes.

This clone appeared a few times. The CDR3 sequence is CASSLSRLAQYNEQFF. The CDR3 bases are TGTGCCAGCAGTTTATCCCGACTAGCGCAATACAATGAGCAGTTCTTC. The chain has TRBV27 and TRBJ2-1, with TRBD2 matching 8 bases. Looked up from germline, CDR1 is MNHEY and CDR2 is SMNVEV (reference sequence). V gave up 0 bases and J gave up 4 bases; unmatched junction bases: 5. The CDR3 contains 16 residues.

This chain joins TRBV30 and TRBJ2-5; either TRBD1 or TRBD2 may fit D (5 bases each). V was clipped by 3 bases and J by 3 bases, with 11 bases between them. This CDR3 is built from 13 residues. Germline V lookup: CDR1 GTSNPN, CDR2 SVGIG (reference sequence). DNA of the CDR3: TGTGCCTGGAGCCCCGGGGCGAAAGAGACCCAGTACTTC. Protein product: CAWSPGAKETQYF. The full variable domain, rest sourced from reference TRBV30 and TRBJ2-5, is SQTIHQWPATLVQPVGSPLSLECTVEGTSNPNLYWYRQAAGRGLQLLFYSVGIGQISSEVPQNLSASRPQDRQFILSSKKLLLSDSGFYLCAWSPGAKETQYFGPGTRLLVL.

V is TRBV25-1 and J is TRBJ2-1; D is ambiguous. Germline lookup yields CDR1 MGHDK and CDR2 SYGVNS. The germline V and J ends were trimmed by 3 bases and 2 bases, with 11 bases remaining between them. CDR3 length equals 15 residues. The CDR3 is CASSEQRATYNEQFF. Written as DNA, the CDR3 is TGTGCCAGCAGTGAGCAACGAGCGACCTACAATGAGCAGTTCTTC.

This clone showed up just a few times. V gene TRBV25-1 combines with J gene TRBJ2-3, with D uncertain. Per germline, CDR1 MGHDK and CDR2 SYGVNS. V dropped 4 bases and J dropped 2 bases, with 7 bases sitting between them. This CDR3 is built from 13 residues. DNA for the CDR3: TGTGCCAGCAGTGCCCTGGCCACAGATACGCAGTATTTT. Protein sequence: CASSALATDTQYF.

This clone was observed a handful of times. The J gene is TRBJ1-2, the V gene TRBV27, with D possibly being TRBD1 (6 bases). Trimming removed 10 bases from V and 4 bases from J, with 19 bases in between. The germline gives CDR1 MNHEY, CDR2 SMNVEV (reference sequence). This CDR3 spans 14 amino acids. The CDR3 coding sequence is TGTGCCACCGTTCCGACAGGAGGAGGCTATGGCTACACCTTC. Translating gives CATVPTGGGYGYTF.

The rearrangement uses TRBV7-9 and TRBJ2-7; 13 nucleotides line up with TRBD2. J was trimmed by 0 bases and V by 7 bases; bases with no gene match: 12. From germline, CDR1 is SEHNR and CDR2 FQNEAQ (reference sequence). This CDR3 has 18 amino acids. CDR3 sequence: CASTPQGLAGIISYEQYF. The CDR3 DNA sequence: TGTGCCAGCACCCCGCAGGGACTAGCGGGAATTATCTCCTACGAGCAGTACTTC.

The chain joins TRBV27 to TRBJ1-5; D gene unclear. Trimming took 4 bases from V and 11 from J, leaving 15 bases between them. Germline values: CDR1 MNHEY, CDR2 SMNVEV (reference sequence). The length of the CDR3 is 13 residues. DNA for the CDR3: TGTGCCAGCAGTTCTAGGACCGGTCGGTCCCAGCATTTT. This gives the protein CASSSRTGRSQHF.

This clone has a handful of counts. V gene TRBV29-1 combines with J gene TRBJ2-1; weak D call: TRBD2 (5 bases). V was shortened by 3 bases and J by 7 bases, with 10 bases between the two germline ends. Germline V CDR1 and CDR2: SQVTM, ANQGSEA. This CDR3 spans 12 amino acids. The CDR3 spells CSVDGLANEQFF. The DNA for the CDR3 is TGCAGCGTTGATGGGCTAGCAAATGAGCAGTTCTTC.

This clone was recorded a few times. V is TRBV29-1 and J is TRBJ2-5, with unresolved D. This CDR3 is built from 13 residues. Germline-derived CDR1 and CDR2 are SQVTM and ANQGSEA. V was pared by 4 bases and J by 5 bases, with 14 bases between. The CDR3 nucleotides are TGCAGCGTTGCCCTACAGTCTATGGAGACCCAGTACTTC. Amino acids: CSVALQSMETQYF.

Regarding this clone: This sample includes further DNA sequences coding for the same CDR3. The chain combines TRBV18 with TRBJ2-7; the match to TRBD1 covers 9 bases. Per germline, CDR1 KGHSH and CDR2 LQKENI. This CDR3 is built from 14 residues. V lost 1 base and J lost 2; bases outside the gene matches: 0. DNA for the CDR3: TGTGCCAGCTCACCACGGACAGGGGCCTACGAGCAGTACTTC. This codes for CASSPRTGAYEQYF.

The chain carries TRBV28 and TRBJ2-1; a possible D gene is TRBD2 (5 bases). V was trimmed by 6 bases and J by 7 bases, leaving 13 bases between them. The CDR3 extends over 13 amino acids. Germline V gives CDR1 MDHEN, CDR2 SYDVKM. DNA of the CDR3: TGTGCCAGCAGCCCCTCGGGCGGGAATGAGCAGTTCTTC. Its translation is CASSPSGGNEQFF. The whole variable domain, filled in from reference TRBV28 and TRBJ2-1, reads DVKVTQSSRYLVKRTGEKVFLECVQDMDHENMFWYRQDPGLGLRLIYFSYDVKMKEKGDIPEGYSVSREKKERFSLILESASTNQTSMYLCASSPSGGNEQFFGPGTRLTVL.

V and J are TRBV4-3 and TRBJ2-1; the match to TRBD2 covers 9 bases. Trimming removed 1 base from V and 8 bases from J; junction bases left unmatched: 9. CDR1 and CDR2 (germline): LGHNA, YSLEER. The CDR3 extends over 16 amino acids. For the CDR3, the DNA is TGCGCCAGCAGCCAAGGGATCGGACTAGCGAGGGATGAGCAGTTCTTC. Translated, it gives CASSQGIGLARDEQFF.

This clone was observed a few times. CDR3 loop: CASSVGSTGQDYEQYF. The CDR3 region has the DNA TGTGCCAGCAGCGTAGGTTCGACAGGACAGGACTACGAGCAGTACTTC. The chain is built from TRBV9 and TRBJ2-7; TRBD1 aligns across 7 bases. Trimming removed 0 bases from V and 3 bases from J; junction bases left unmatched: 9. Per germline, CDR1 SGDLS and CDR2 YYNGEE. CDR3 length: 16 amino acids.

This chain uses TRBV28 with TRBJ2-3; D might be TRBD2 (6 bases). Germline V gene sequence: CDR1 MDHEN, CDR2 SYDVKM. The CDR3 runs to 14 residues. The V end lost 7 bases, the J end lost 3 bases, and 14 bases lay between the germline ends. CDR3 nucleotide sequence: TGTGCCAGCATTGCTCGCGGGGTGACAGATACGCAGTATTTT. Its translation: CASIARGVTDTQYF.

This clone has just a few counts. This chain connects TRBV29-1 to TRBJ1-1; no reliable D call. Germline assignment: CDR1 SQVTM and CDR2 ANQGSEA. The CDR3 is made up of 11 amino acids. The DNA for the CDR3 is TGCCAGACTATTATGAACACTGAAGCTTTCTTT. Its protein is CQTIMNTEAFF.

The chain uses TRBV9 and TRBJ1-2, with D maybe TRBD1 (5 bases). Germline V lookup: CDR1 SGDLS, CDR2 YYNGEE. The V end lost 4 bases, the J end lost 7 bases, and 20 bases lay between the germline ends. CDR3 length: 15 residues. The CDR3 reads CASSPIDGGISGYTF. CDR3 nucleotide sequence: TGTGCCAGCAGCCCGATAGATGGGGGAATCAGTGGCTACACCTTC.

This chain links TRBV29-1 with TRBJ2-2; the match to TRBD2 covers 13 bases. Trimming cost V 7 bases and J 5 bases; bases outside gene matches: 7. In germline, CDR1 is SQVTM, CDR2 ANQGSEA. There are 15 residues in the CDR3. CDR3 in amino acids: CSATGTSGKTGELFF. For the CDR3, the DNA is TGCAGCGCTACTGGGACTAGCGGGAAAACCGGGGAGCTGTTTTTT.

This clone was found a few times. The chain recombines TRBV6-5 with TRBJ2-7, with 7 positions matching TRBD1. The V and J ends lost 4 bases and 7 bases, in that order; junction bases with no gene match: 7. The CDR3 has 13 residues. Germline V lookup: CDR1 MNHEY, CDR2 SVGAGI. CDR3 amino acids: CASSSRTGREQYF. CDR3 DNA: TGTGCCAGCAGTTCCCGGACAGGCAGAGAGCAGTACTTC.

The table lists this clone with a few counts. This chain joins TRBV30 and TRBJ1-4; the D gene is possibly TRBD1 (5 bases). V lost 5 bases, J lost 5 bases, and 15 bases lay in between. The CDR3 loop spans 14 amino acids. Germline CDR1 is GTSNPN and CDR2 is SVGIG (reference sequence). The CDR3 reads CAWELHGTNEKLFF. CDR3 bases: TGTGCCTGGGAGCTGCACGGGACCAATGAAAAACTGTTTTTT.

The chain joins TRBV18 to TRBJ2-1; D is unclear. Germline V CDR1 and CDR2: KGHSH, LQKENI. The V gene lost 5 bases and the J gene lost 4 bases, with 12 bases spanning the gap. This CDR3 region has 14 residues. Written as DNA, the CDR3 is TGTGCCAGCTCAGACTCGTCTATTTACAATGAGCAGTTCTTC. Protein: CASSDSSIYNEQFF. Complete variable domain (other parts from reference TRBV18 and TRBJ2-1): NAGVMQNPRHLVRRRGQEARLRCSPMKGHSHVYWYRQLPEEGLKFMVYLQKENIIDESGMPKERFSAEFPKEGPSILRIQQVVRGDSAAYFCASSDSSIYNEQFFGPGTRLTVL.

This clone was detected ten times or more. The CDR3 DNA reads as TGTGCCATCAGTGAGCGGGATACGCAGTATTTT. This gives the protein CAISERDTQYF. The rearrangement uses TRBV10-3 and TRBJ2-3; D ambiguous. V was clipped by 2 bases and J by 6 bases, with 3 bases between them. CDR3 length equals 11 residues. Germline lookup yields CDR1 ENHRY and CDR2 SYGVKD.

This clone was observed a handful of times. This CDR3 is CASSARDTQYF. Here the CDR3 DNA reads TGTGCCAGCAGCGCGAGGGATACGCAGTATTTT. The V gene is TRBV7-2, the J gene TRBJ2-3, with unresolved D. With 5 bases removed from V and 6 bases from J, the gap between germline ends came to 6 bases. Per germline, CDR1 SGHTA and CDR2 FQGNSA. This CDR3 is 11 amino acids long.

This clone occurred a few times. The chain combines TRBV9 with TRBJ1-1; D remains unclear. CDR3 length: 13 residues. V lost 4 bases, J lost 1 base, and 8 bases lay in between. CDR1 SGDLS and CDR2 YYNGEE come from the germline V gene. The CDR3 here is CASSQTPNTEAFF. CDR3 in DNA: TGTGCCAGCAGCCAAACACCGAACACTGAAGCTTTCTTT. The variable domain in full, completed from reference TRBV9 and TRBJ1-1, reads DSGVTQTPKHLITATGQRVTLRCSPRSGDLSVYWYQQSLDQGLQFLIQYYNGEERAKGNILERFSAQQFPDLHSELNLSSLELGDSALYFCASSQTPNTEAFFGQGTRLTVV.

This clone was seen only a few times. This chain uses TRBV4-3 with TRBJ2-3; no definite D call. This CDR3 region has 16 residues. V was trimmed by 4 bases and J by 2 bases, leaving 16 bases between them. CDR1 and CDR2 from the germline V gene are LGHNA and YSLEER. CDR3 residues: CASSREFGVFTDTQYF. The CDR3 DNA sequence: TGCGCCAGCAGCCGAGAATTTGGAGTCTTCACAGATACGCAGTATTTT.

The chain links TRBV7-9 to TRBJ2-1; 12 bases are a match to TRBD2. The CDR3 spans 16 residues. V lost 1 base, J lost 8 bases, and 6 bases stayed unmatched. The V gene's germline CDR1 is SEHNR and CDR2 FQNEAQ (reference sequence). The CDR3 bases are TGTGCCAGCAGCTTAGGACTAGCGGGAGCCCAGGATGAGCAGTTCTTC. Translating it yields CASSLGLAGAQDEQFF.

The CDR3: CSGGDTYNEQFF. CDR3 sequence (DNA): TGCAGCGGAGGGGACACCTACAATGAGCAGTTCTTC. The gene calls are TRBV29-1 and TRBJ2-1; the D gene is possibly TRBD1 (6 bases). CDR1 SQVTM and CDR2 ANQGSEA come from the germline V gene. V was pared by 7 bases and J by 2 bases, with 9 bases between. The CDR3 runs to 12 residues.

The J gene is TRBJ2-3, the V gene TRBV9; D uncertain. There are 15 residues in the CDR3. V was trimmed by 3 bases and J by 5 bases, leaving 16 bases between them. Germline V gene lookup returns CDR1 SGDLS and CDR2 YYNGEE. CDR3 region: CASSALSEAIDTQYF. The CDR3 nucleotides are TGTGCCAGCAGCGCCCTATCTGAAGCCATAGATACGCAGTATTTT.

This clone was recorded once. The chain combines TRBV7-2 with TRBJ2-3, with 8 bases aligning to TRBD1. Looked up from germline, CDR1 is SGHTA and CDR2 is FQGNSA. After removal of 5 bases from V and 1 base from J, the junction contained 8 bases not matched to a gene. The CDR3 loop spans 16 amino acids. CDR3 residues: CASSHDRGTRTDTQYF. For the CDR3, the DNA is TGTGCCAGCAGCCACGACAGGGGCACCCGCACAGATACGCAGTATTTT.

This clone has just a few counts. Other DNA sequences in this sample translate to the same CDR3. The chain joins TRBV29-1 to TRBJ1-1, with 7 nucleotides matching TRBD1. CDR3 length: 12 residues. In germline, CDR1 is SQVTM, CDR2 ANQGSEA. V lost 6 bases, J lost 2 bases, and 3 bases stayed unmatched. This CDR3 reads CSVDRANTEAFF. The CDR3, as DNA: TGCAGCGTCGACAGGGCCAACACTGAAGCTTTCTTT. The full variable domain, rest sourced from reference TRBV29-1 and TRBJ1-1, is SAVISQKPSRDICQRGTSLTIQCQVDSQVTMMFWYRQQPGQSLTLIATANQGSEATYESGFVIDKFPISRPNLTFSTLTVSNMSPEDSSIYLCSVDRANTEAFFGQGTRLTVV.

The rearrangement links TRBV4-1 to TRBJ2-5, with TRBD1 matching over 7 bases. This CDR3 spans 14 amino acids. CDR1 is MGHRA and CDR2 is YSYEKL in the germline V gene. The V segment lost 4 bases and the J segment 5 bases; nucleotides outside the gene matches: 7. The CDR3: CASSRITGVETQYF. CDR3 bases: TGCGCCAGCAGCCGAATTACAGGGGTGGAGACCCAGTACTTC.